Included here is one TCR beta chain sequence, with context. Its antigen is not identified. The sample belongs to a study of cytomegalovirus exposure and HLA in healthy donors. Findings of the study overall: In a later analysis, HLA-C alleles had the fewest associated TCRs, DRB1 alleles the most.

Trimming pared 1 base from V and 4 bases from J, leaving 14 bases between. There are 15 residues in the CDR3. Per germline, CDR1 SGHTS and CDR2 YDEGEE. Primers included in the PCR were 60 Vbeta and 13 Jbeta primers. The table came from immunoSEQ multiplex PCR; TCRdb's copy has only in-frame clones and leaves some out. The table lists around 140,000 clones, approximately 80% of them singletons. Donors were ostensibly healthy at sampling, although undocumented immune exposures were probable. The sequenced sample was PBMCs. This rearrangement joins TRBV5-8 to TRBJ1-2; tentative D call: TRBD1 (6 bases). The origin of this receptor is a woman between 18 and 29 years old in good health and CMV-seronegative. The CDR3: CASSLRRGRGYGYTF. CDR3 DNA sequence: TGTGCCAGCAGCTTGAGACGTGGCAGGGGCTATGGCTACACCTTC.